A single sample gave rise to the 25 T cell receptor beta chains below, sequenced in a study of shared clonotypes between healthy human individuals. Produced via immunoSEQ multiplex PCR; TCRdb's table is partial and in-frame only. The sample holds millions of clones, around nine tenths seen once. Sequenced material: naive CD4+ T cells sorted from blood. Subset given: CD45RA+ positively selected. These receptors all come from a man aged 18-30 years in good health.

On this clone: Additional DNA sequences in this sample encode the identical CDR3. The V and J genes are TRBV4-3 and TRBJ2-1, with 10 bases lining up with TRBD2. The CDR3 consists of 15 residues. J lost 3 bases, V lost 1 base, and 0 bases had no gene match. Germline V gene lookup returns CDR1 LGHNA and CDR2 YSLEER. Here the CDR3 reads CASSQGLAGYNEQFF. The CDR3 DNA reads as TGCGCCAGCAGCCAAGGACTAGCGGGCTACAATGAGCAGTTCTTC.

The chain has TRBV6-1 and TRBJ1-1; D uncertain. V gave up 2 bases and J gave up 2 bases, with 9 bases separating them. CDR1 is MNHNS and CDR2 is SASEGT in the germline V gene. The CDR3 consists of 14 residues. The CDR3 protein is CASSEILPNTEAFF. The CDR3 nucleotides are TGTGCCAGCAGTGAAATTCTACCCAACACTGAAGCTTTCTTT.

The chain couples TRBV27 to TRBJ2-1, with 9 bases identical to TRBD2. CDR3 length equals 15 residues. The V gene's germline CDR1 is MNHEY and CDR2 SMNVEV (reference sequence). Trimming removed 3 bases from V and 6 bases from J; junction bases left unmatched: 6. DNA of the CDR3: TGTGCCAGCAGTTTTGGCGGGAGGGCTATCAATGAGCAGTTCTTC. Residues: CASSFGGRAINEQFF.

The chain joins TRBV7-6 to TRBJ2-3, with 9 bases aligning to TRBD2. The CDR3 extends over 13 amino acids. CDR1 SGHVS and CDR2 FNYEAQ come from the germline V gene. V lost 6 bases, J lost 6 bases, and 4 bases stayed unmatched. The CDR3 bases are TGTGCCAGCAGTGGCGGGAGGGCGGATACGCAGTATTTT. Translating it yields CASSGGRADTQYF.

The chain has TRBV27 and TRBJ1-3; the match to TRBD1 covers 7 bases. The ends lost 2 bases at V and 2 bases at J; junction bases unmatched: 6. The CDR3 loop spans 16 amino acids. Germline CDR1 and CDR2: MNHEY and SMNVEV (reference sequence). The CDR3 reads CASSLRQGLTGNTIYF. Here the CDR3 DNA reads TGTGCCAGCAGTTTAAGACAGGGTCTGACTGGAAACACCATATATTTT.

This chain links TRBV14 with TRBJ1-2; TRBD1 might be the D (6 bases). Germline V gene sequence: CDR1 SGHDN, CDR2 FVKESK. V lost 3 bases and J 3 bases, leaving 17 bases between the germline ends. This CDR3 is built from 16 residues. CDR3: CASSQDLRGRDYGYTF. The CDR3 nucleotides are TGTGCCAGCAGCCAGGACCTCAGGGGACGTGACTATGGCTACACCTTC.

This clone was observed a few times. The chain employs TRBV19 and TRBJ2-7; D call uncertain. The V gene lost 2 bases and the J gene lost 4 bases, with 12 bases spanning the gap. CDR3 length: 14 amino acids. In germline, CDR1 is LNHDA, CDR2 SQIVND (reference sequence). As DNA, the CDR3 is TGTGCCAGTAGTATAAGCTCGACGGTTTACGAGCAGTACTTC. Translation: CASSISSTVYEQYF. Full variable domain (remainder filled in from reference TRBV19 and TRBJ2-7): DGGITQSPKYLFRKEGQNVTLSCEQNLNHDAMYWYRQDPGQGLRLIYYSQIVNDFQKGDIAEGYSVSREKKESFPLTVTSAQKNPTAFYLCASSISSTVYEQYFGPGTRLTVT.

The V gene is TRBV2, the J gene TRBJ2-1; tentative D call: TRBD2 (5 bases). CDR3 length: 15 residues. Germline V CDR1 and CDR2: SNHLY, FYNNEI. The germline V and J ends were trimmed by 1 base and 3 bases, with 10 bases remaining between them. The CDR3 DNA is TGTGCCAGCAGTGAAGTGGGAGACCTCTACAATGAGCAGTTCTTC. This translates into CASSEVGDLYNEQFF. The full variable domain, rest sourced from reference TRBV2 and TRBJ2-1, is EPEVTQTPSHQVTQMGQEVILRCVPISNHLYFYWYRQILGQKVEFLVSFYNNEISEKSEIFDDQFSVERPDGSNFTLKIRSTKLEDSAMYFCASSEVGDLYNEQFFGPGTRLTVL.

A note on this clone: Other nucleotide sequences in the sample specify the same CDR3. The chain carries TRBV7-9 and TRBJ2-5; a weak D match, TRBD1 (5 bases). The CDR3 sequence is 14 residues long. The germline V gene encodes CDR1 SEHNR and CDR2 FQNEAQ (reference sequence). Between the trimmed V and J ends, which lost 1 base and 2 bases, there was a span of 8 bases. The CDR3 loop reads CASSLGPGQETQYF. In DNA form, the CDR3 reads TGTGCCAGCAGCTTAGGGCCAGGGCAAGAGACCCAGTACTTC.

The V call is TRBV6-6, the J call TRBJ2-3, with unresolved D. Deletions cut 2 bases from V and 2 bases from J, with 8 bases between. CDR3 size: 14 residues. Germline loops: CDR1 MNHNY, CDR2 SVGAGI (reference sequence). CDR3 protein: CASSYRRNTDTQYF. The CDR3 bases are TGTGCCAGCAGTTACAGGCGAAACACAGATACGCAGTATTTT.

This clone was observed a single time. The chain carries TRBV2 and TRBJ2-5, with 7 bases that match TRBD2. The CDR3 is made up of 16 amino acids. Per the germline V gene, CDR1 is SNHLY and CDR2 is FYNNEI. J was trimmed by 4 bases and V by 3 bases; bases with no gene match: 11. The CDR3 DNA is TGTGCCAGCAGTGACGGGCGGGAGAGTGGTGGAGAGACCCAGTACTTC. It yields the protein CASSDGRESGGETQYF. Variable domain in full (rest from reference TRBV2 and TRBJ2-5): EPEVTQTPSHQVTQMGQEVILRCVPISNHLYFYWYRQILGQKVEFLVSFYNNEISEKSEIFDDQFSVERPDGSNFTLKIRSTKLEDSAMYFCASSDGRESGGETQYFGPGTRLLVL.

This chain joins TRBV29-1 and TRBJ2-7; TRBD1 matches 8 bases. J gave up 2 bases and V 7 bases, and 13 bases lay outside the gene matches. The CDR3 loop spans 15 amino acids. Germline CDR1 is SQVTM and CDR2 is ANQGSEA. The CDR3 region is CSAQGGTGSPYEQYF. The CDR3 nucleotides read TGCAGCGCCCAAGGAGGGACAGGTAGCCCCTACGAGCAGTACTTC.

V is TRBV5-1 and J is TRBJ2-1, with D perhaps TRBD2 (6 bases). The V end was cut by 0 bases, the J end by 5 bases, with 9 bases between. This CDR3 comprises 14 residues. Germline-derived CDR1 and CDR2 are SGHRS and YFSETQ. CDR3 in amino acids: CASSLGGVHNEQFF. The CDR3 region has the DNA TGCGCCAGCAGCTTGGGCGGGGTCCACAATGAGCAGTTCTTC.

This clone was observed a few times. The J gene is TRBJ1-5, the V gene TRBV6-1; D not certain. This CDR3 contains 12 residues. Germline loops: CDR1 MNHNS, CDR2 SASEGT. V lost 10 bases to trimming and J lost 3 bases, with 10 bases between them. The CDR3 reads CATAWVNQPQHF. CDR3 coding DNA: TGTGCCACCGCGTGGGTCAATCAGCCCCAGCATTTT.

The chain joins TRBV18 to TRBJ2-7; either TRBD1 or TRBD2 may supply D (5 bases each). The length of the CDR3 is 16 residues. Looked up from germline, CDR1 is KGHSH and CDR2 is LQKENI. V was pared by 0 bases and J by 3 bases, with 15 bases between. CDR3 region: CASSPPMGQGVYEQYF. The CDR3 bases are TGTGCCAGCTCACCACCGATGGGGCAGGGAGTCTACGAGCAGTACTTC.

The chain uses TRBV5-4 and TRBJ2-2; the match to TRBD1 covers 9 bases. Looked up from germline, CDR1 is SGHNT and CDR2 is YYREEE (reference sequence). The CDR3 contains 15 residues. V gave up 4 bases and J gave up 5 bases; unmatched junction bases: 6. The CDR3 protein is CASSKDRGSTGELFF. The CDR3 DNA reads TGTGCCAGCAGCAAGGACAGGGGAAGTACCGGGGAGCTGTTTTTT.

V usage is TRBV19 and J usage is TRBJ2-2, with 14 positions matching TRBD2. Germline V gives CDR1 LNHDA, CDR2 SQIVND (reference sequence). The J segment lost 5 bases and the V segment lost 10 bases, leaving 9 bases of the junction unmatched. The CDR3 totals 16 residues. CDR3 in amino acids: CATATSGGAVTGELFF. DNA for the CDR3: TGTGCCACCGCGACTAGCGGGGGGGCGGTGACCGGGGAGCTGTTTTTT. Together with reference TRBV19 and TRBJ2-2, the CDR3 gives the full variable domain: DGGITQSPKYLFRKEGQNVTLSCEQNLNHDAMYWYRQDPGQGLRLIYYSQIVNDFQKGDIAEGYSVSREKKESFPLTVTSAQKNPTAFYLCATATSGGAVTGELFFGEGSRLTVL.

This clone was seen once. The chain couples TRBV6-4 to TRBJ2-1; D is perhaps TRBD1 (6 bases). This CDR3 region has 14 residues. The germline gives CDR1 MRHNA, CDR2 SNTAGT. The V gene lost 5 bases and the J gene lost 2 bases, with 10 bases spanning the gap. The CDR3 spells CASSQDSTYNEQFF. The CDR3 DNA is TGTGCCAGCAGTCAGGACAGCACCTACAATGAGCAGTTCTTC.

The chain combines TRBV6-1 with TRBJ2-7; 8 bases are a match to TRBD2. This CDR3 is built from 16 residues. Germline-derived CDR1 and CDR2 are MNHNS and SASEGT. After removal of 4 bases from V and 4 bases from J, the junction contained 12 bases not matched to a gene. The CDR3 protein is CASSALDGRGRYEQYF. DNA for the CDR3: TGTGCCAGCAGTGCCCTAGACGGGAGGGGAAGATACGAGCAGTACTTC.

This chain connects TRBV11-2 to TRBJ2-1; 7 positions match TRBD2. The V gene's germline CDR1 is SGHAT and CDR2 FQNNGV. V gave up 1 base and J gave up 8 bases; unmatched junction bases: 5. This CDR3 spans 14 amino acids. The CDR3 sequence: CASSLVGTTDEQFF. The CDR3 nucleotides read TGTGCCAGCAGCTTAGTAGGGACTACGGATGAGCAGTTCTTC.

Comments on this clone: The sample holds other DNA sequences that translate to the same CDR3. The chain couples TRBV7-9 to TRBJ2-2; D is uncertain. The CDR3 has 13 residues. CDR1 and CDR2 (germline): SEHNR, FQNEAQ (reference sequence). V was shortened by 1 base and J by 8 bases, with 8 bases between the two germline ends. The CDR3 DNA sequence: TGTGCCAGCAGCTTAGTAGGTTCTGGGGAGCTGTTTTTT. Translation gives CASSLVGSGELFF.

V is TRBV18 and J is TRBJ2-1, with a tentative D call TRBD2 (6 bases). The germline V gene has CDR1 KGHSH and CDR2 LQKENI. V shed 1 base and J shed 5 bases, with 15 bases lying between them. This CDR3 region has 16 residues. CDR3 in amino acids: CASSPQRAVVNNEQFF. In nucleotides, the CDR3 is TGTGCCAGCTCACCACAGCGGGCAGTAGTTAACAATGAGCAGTTCTTC.

The V and J genes are TRBV29-1 and TRBJ1-5; TRBD1 agrees at 9 bases. V lost 6 bases to trimming and J lost 1 base; unmatched junction nucleotides: 7. The CDR3 has 15 residues. The germline V gene has CDR1 SQVTM and CDR2 ANQGSEA. CDR3 coding DNA: TGCAGCGTCGCGACAGGGGGAGGAAGCAATCAGCCCCAGCATTTT. Translating it yields CSVATGGGSNQPQHF.

The chain combines TRBV28 with TRBJ2-7, with 9 bases aligning to TRBD1. The trim removed 2 bases at V and 4 bases at J, leaving 12 bases unmatched. The CDR3 totals 17 residues. Germline V gives CDR1 MDHEN, CDR2 SYDVKM. The CDR3 nucleotides are TGTGCCAGCAGTTTACTCCGCAGGGGACAGGGCCCTTACGAGCAGTACTTC. Translating it yields CASSLLRRGQGPYEQYF.

This clone has only one observation. The chain recombines TRBV4-1 with TRBJ2-1; perhaps TRBD2 as D (5 bases). The CDR3 runs 15 residues. CDR1 is MGHRA and CDR2 is YSYEKL in the germline V gene. The V end was cut by 6 bases, the J end by 2 bases, with 14 bases between. CDR3 region: CASSPSGNPYNEQFF. The CDR3, as DNA: TGCGCCAGCAGTCCCAGCGGAAACCCCTACAATGAGCAGTTCTTC.